This is a list of T cell receptor beta chains from one sample in a study of T cells in localized non-small cell lung cancer. This table comes from immunoSEQ multiplex PCR, and its TCRdb copy is limited to in-frame clones, with some not included. Among some 78,000 clones, roughly four fifths were seen once, and the ten largest hold about 2.7%. The sequencing used peripheral blood, collected before any cancer treatment. The receptors were sampled from a man aged 35 to 70 with stage I lung adenocarcinoma. Each CDR3 is given with its conserved first and last residue. D genes are given only for firm matches. Expanded clones get a size class; other rows say once, few or many, or leave the size out.

j_call | v_call | d_call | clone_size | cdr3_aa | cdr3_nt
TRBJ2-1 | TRBV5-1 | TRBD2 | NA | CASSPSGGVLYNEQFF | TGCGCCAGCAGCCCGAGCGGGGGGGTTTTATACAATGAGCAGTTCTTC
TRBJ2-1 | TRBV7-8 | TRBD2 | NA | CASSLGVAGGFQFF | TGTGCCAGCAGCTTAGGGGTAGCGGGGGGATTTCAGTTCTTC
TRBJ2-2 | TRBV15 | NA | NA | CATSAPGSALINTGELFF | TGTGCCACCAGCGCTCCAGGGTCGGCACTGATTAACACCGGGGAGCTGTTTTTT
TRBJ1-3 | TRBV5-1 | NA | NA | CASSLEQGFSGNTIYF | TGCGCCAGCAGCTTGGAACAGGGCTTCTCTGGAAACACCATATATTTT
TRBJ1-2 | TRBV25-1 | TRBD1 | NA | CASSGDRGRYGYTF | TGTGCCAGCAGTGGGGACAGGGGTAGGTATGGCTACACCTTC
TRBJ1-1 | TRBV5-1 | TRBD1 | NA | CASSKAGTGEGAFF | TGCGCCAGCAGCAAAGCCGGGACAGGGGAGGGAGCTTTCTTT
TRBJ2-1 | TRBV6-1 | NA | NA | CASSDDGSSYNEQFF | TGTGCCAGCAGTGACGACGGGAGCTCCTACAATGAGCAGTTCTTC
TRBJ2-1 | TRBV7-7 | NA | NA | CASSLALARYNEQFF | TGTGCTAGCAGCTTAGCTTTAGCTCGGTACAATGAGCAGTTCTTC
TRBJ1-4 | TRBV5-1 | TRBD1 | NA | CASSPTPGQDEKLFF | TGCGCCAGCAGCCCTACTCCGGGACAGGATGAAAAACTGTTTTTT
TRBJ1-2 | TRBV4-1 | TRBD1 | NA | CASSQVGQNYGYTF | TGCGCCAGCAGCCAAGTGGGACAGAACTATGGCTACACCTTC
TRBJ2-5 | TRBV6-5 | NA | NA | CASSSGGFQETQYF | TGTGCCAGCAGTAGTGGCGGGTTTCAAGAGACCCAGTACTTC
TRBJ2-3 | TRBV29-1 | TRBD2 | NA | CSVDVSGITDTQYF | TGCAGCGTCGACGTAAGCGGGATCACAGATACGCAGTATTTT
TRBJ1-1 | TRBV7-8 | NA | NA | CASSPGGSATLLNTEAFF | TGTGCCAGCAGCCCTGGCGGGTCAGCCACGCTACTAAACACTGAAGCTTTCTTT
TRBJ1-1 | TRBV7-2 | TRBD1 | NA | CASSLAGQMNTEAFF | TGTGCCAGCAGCTTAGCGGGACAGATGAACACTGAAGCTTTCTTT
TRBJ2-1 | TRBV18 | NA | NA | CASSPLSAPGNEQFF | TGTGCCAGCTCACCCCTTTCAGCACCTGGCAATGAGCAGTTCTTC
TRBJ2-3 | TRBV30 | NA | NA | CARKVGGWDTQYF | TGTGCCCGGAAGGTCGGGGGATGGGATACGCAGTATTTT
TRBJ2-7 | TRBV4-2 | NA | NA | CASSQDYRGRAYEQYF | TGTGCCAGCAGCCAAGATTATCGGGGACGGGCCTACGAGCAGTACTTC
TRBJ1-2 | TRBV29-1 | TRBD1 | NA | CSASDRVGYTF | TGCAGCGCAAGCGACAGGGTAGGCTACACCTTC
TRBJ2-3 | TRBV6-6 | NA | NA | CASSYGQASTDTQYF | TGTGCCAGCAGTTACGGGCAGGCTAGCACAGATACGCAGTATTTT
TRBJ2-5 | TRBV29-1 | NA | NA | CSVPRAGTQTQYF | TGCAGCGTCCCCCGGGCAGGGACACAGACCCAGTACTTC
TRBJ2-2 | TRBV25-1 | TRBD1 | NA | CASSVHRDRGSGELFF | TGTGCCAGCAGTGTACACCGGGACAGGGGTTCCGGGGAGCTGTTTTTT
TRBJ1-1 | TRBV27 | NA | NA | CASSLRQGRHTEAFF | TGTGCCAGCAGTTTAAGGCAGGGGAGGCATACTGAAGCTTTCTTT
TRBJ2-7 | TRBV5-1 | NA | NA | CASSLGGGRMNTEQYF | TGCGCCAGCAGCTTGGGTGGCGGGCGGATGAATACCGAGCAGTACTTC
TRBJ2-2 | TRBV7-3 | NA | NA | CASSFTPDTGELFF | TGTGCCAGCAGCTTTACACCCGACACCGGGGAGCTGTTTTTT
TRBJ2-5 | TRBV11-2 | NA | NA | CASKNQETQYF | TGTGCCAGCAAAAACCAAGAGACCCAGTACTTC
TRBJ1-2 | TRBV9 | NA | NA | CASSVELGTYGYTF | TGTGCCAGCAGCGTCGAGTTAGGAACCTATGGCTACACCTTC
TRBJ1-3 | TRBV6-6 | NA | NA | CASSYKGYSGNTIYF | TGTGCCAGCAGTTACAAGGGGTACTCTGGAAACACCATATATTTT
TRBJ1-6 | TRBV6-5 | NA | once | CASRGPKSPLHF | TGTGCCAGCAGGGGTCCTAAATCACCCCTCCACTTT
TRBJ2-1 | TRBV9 | TRBD1 | NA | CASSVVGTDYNEQFF | TGTGCCAGCAGCGTAGTGGGGACAGACTACAATGAGCAGTTCTTC
TRBJ2-5 | TRBV7-2 | NA | NA | CASSLALTETQYF | TGTGCCAGCAGCTTAGCTTTGACAGAGACCCAGTACTTC
TRBJ2-2 | TRBV30 | TRBD2 | NA | CAWSQGGRTSGTGELFF | TGTGCCTGGAGTCAAGGCGGTCGGACTAGCGGAACCGGGGAGCTGTTTTTT
TRBJ2-1 | TRBV2 | NA | NA | CASKLDSDNEQFF | TGTGCCAGCAAGCTAGACTCGGACAATGAGCAGTTCTTC
TRBJ2-3 | TRBV19 | TRBD1 | NA | CASSSDRGPDTQYF | TGTGCCAGTAGTTCCGACAGGGGGCCAGATACGCAGTATTTT
TRBJ2-4 | TRBV27 | TRBD2 | few | CASSSLSGGLGNIQYF | TGTGCCAGCAGTTCGCTTAGCGGGGGGCTTGGAAACATTCAGTACTTC
TRBJ2-2 | TRBV7-9 | TRBD1 | NA | CASSKGQGATGGELFF | TGTGCCAGCAGCAAGGGACAGGGGGCCACAGGCGGGGAGCTGTTTTTT
TRBJ2-2 | TRBV19 | TRBD2 | once | CASSLAGAQNTGELFF | TGTGCCAGTAGTTTAGCGGGAGCGCAGAACACCGGGGAGCTGTTTTTT
TRBJ2-5 | TRBV9 | NA | NA | CASSVVDGKETQYF | TGTGCCAGCAGCGTAGTGGACGGTAAAGAGACCCAGTACTTC
TRBJ2-7 | TRBV2 | TRBD1 | medium-sized | CASTDREEQYF | TGTGCCAGCACCGACAGGGAGGAGCAGTACTTC
TRBJ1-5 | TRBV6-5 | NA | NA | CASSPAAYSNQPQHF | TGTGCCAGCAGCCCCGCCGCTTATAGCAATCAGCCCCAGCATTTT
TRBJ1-1 | TRBV6-6 | TRBD1 | few | CATLGDRVRTEAFF | TGTGCCACGCTGGGGGACAGGGTTAGGACTGAAGCTTTCTTT
TRBJ2-1 | TRBV11-3 | NA | NA | CASSLSGAPNEQFF | TGTGCCAGCAGCTTATCTGGGGCTCCCAATGAGCAGTTCTTC
TRBJ2-4 | TRBV2 | NA | NA | CASSGQNIQYF | TGTGCCAGCAGTGGTCAAAACATTCAGTACTTC
TRBJ2-1 | TRBV5-1 | NA | NA | CASRRAEQSYNEQFF | TGCGCCAGCAGGAGAGCGGAACAGTCCTACAATGAGCAGTTCTTC
TRBJ2-1 | TRBV30 | NA | NA | CAWSLQGNEQFF | TGTGCCTGGAGTTTACAGGGTAATGAGCAGTTCTTC
TRBJ2-7 | TRBV11-3 | TRBD1 | NA | CASSFGTVHYEQYF | TGTGCCAGCAGCTTCGGGACAGTTCACTACGAGCAGTACTTC
TRBJ2-1 | TRBV19 | TRBD2 | NA | CASSIILAGLNEQFF | TGTGCCAGTAGTATAATCCTAGCGGGTCTTAATGAGCAGTTCTTC
TRBJ2-3 | TRBV29-1 | TRBD2 | NA | CSVDLGGEGTDTQYF | TGCAGCGTTGATCTTGGGGGGGAGGGCACAGATACGCAGTATTTT
TRBJ2-2 | TRBV4-3 | NA | NA | CASSQDITGNTGELFF | TGCGCCAGCAGCCAAGATATTACAGGGAACACCGGGGAGCTGTTTTTT